This is a list of T cell receptor beta chains from one sample in a study of T-cell reconstitution after alpha-beta-depleted transplantation in children. A single record per CDR3 protein comes from TCRdb applying MiXCR to the PCR reads. This sample has just under 350,000 distinct CDR3 sequences; roughly 17% occur once, and the top ten carry approximately 38%. The sequenced sample was PBMCs, mostly from graft donor cells, obtained 360 days after TCRalphabeta/CD19-depleted stem cell transplant. These TCRs come from a male patient between 2 and 15 years old who had a stem cell transplant for acute lymphoblastic leukemia, so the T cells may come from the graft donor. Both conserved end residues are part of each CDR3. The D gene is left open where the match is weak. Expanded clones are given a class, and other clones once, few, many or no size at all.

d_call clone_size j_call cdr3_length v_call cdr3_nt cdr3_aa
- few TRBJ2-3 17 TRBV29-1 TGCAGCGTTGTGAGGGGGGCAGGGACGATGAGCACAGATACGCAGTATTTT CSVVRGAGTMSTDTQYF
- - TRBJ2-1 13 TRBV27 TGTGCCAGCGGCAGGGGAATGGACAATGAGCAGTTCTTC CASGRGMDNEQFF
- many TRBJ2-3 11 TRBV10-3 TGTGCCATCAGGGGCACAGATACGCAGTATTTT CAIRGTDTQYF
TRBD1 - TRBJ2-2 17 TRBV20-1 TGCAGTGCTAGGGGGGGGACAGGGGGCGCGAACACCGGGGAGCTGTTTTTT CSARGGTGGANTGELFF
TRBD1 - TRBJ2-2 16 TRBV30 TGTGCCTGGAGGCCGCGGGACAGGAGGAACACCGGGGAGCTGTTTTTT CAWRPRDRRNTGELFF
- - TRBJ2-1 16 TRBV5-6 TGTGCCAGCAGCAGAGACAGTATGAGCTCCTACAATGAGCAGTTCTTC CASSRDSMSSYNEQFF
- many TRBJ2-3 16 TRBV18 TGTGCCAGCTCACCACGTACTTTTATCGCGACAGATACGCAGTATTTT CASSPRTFIATDTQYF
- few TRBJ2-5 17 TRBV4-1 TGCGCCAGCAGCCAACCCTTGATACAGGGATGGGGAGAGACCCAGTACTTC CASSQPLIQGWGETQYF
- many TRBJ1-5 15 TRBV4-2 TGTGCCAGCAGCCTAACCGGGGGACAAAATCAGCCCCAGCATTTT CASSLTGGQNQPQHF
- - TRBJ2-4 14 TRBV5-6 TGTGCCAGCAGCTCTACCAGGGACTGGGACATTCAGTACTTC CASSSTRDWDIQYF
- - TRBJ2-2 15 TRBV4-3 TGCGCCAGCAGCCCTACTAGGGTTGTACCCGGGGAGCTGTTTTTT CASSPTRVVPGELFF
- - TRBJ2-2 14 TRBV11-2 TGTGCCAGCATCCTTAGCTGGAACACCGGGGAGCTGTTTTTT CASILSWNTGELFF
- - TRBJ2-5 16 TRBV20-1 TGCAGTGCTAGAGGTTCCCGGAGAACGGCCCAAGAGACCCAGTACTTC CSARGSRRTAQETQYF
- - TRBJ2-7 15 TRBV6-5 TGTGCCAGCAGTTCCTCTTGGGCAGGGGTCTACGAGCAGTACTTC CASSSSWAGVYEQYF
- - TRBJ2-3 13 TRBV5-1 TGCGCCAGCTGTCAGGGGAACACAGATACGCAGTATTTT CASCQGNTDTQYF
- few TRBJ2-7 15 TRBV27 TGTGCCAGCAGTTCGGTGACAGATCCTCCCTACGAGCAGTACTTC CASSSVTDPPYEQYF
- many TRBJ2-1 14 TRBV20-1 TGCAGTGCTAGAGTTGGAGCGGCCTACAATGAGCAGTTCTTC CSARVGAAYNEQFF
TRBD1 - TRBJ1-2 14 TRBV4-3 TGCGCCAGCAGCCAAACAGGGGTTAACTATGGCTACACCTTC CASSQTGVNYGYTF
TRBD2 few TRBJ2-3 16 TRBV5-4 TGTGCCAGCAGCTTGGCCTCGGGGGGGTGGGCAGATACGCAGTATTTT CASSLASGGWADTQYF
- - TRBJ2-3 15 TRBV5-1 TGCGCCAGCAGCTTGAGAGGGGGGCCGGCAGATACGCAGTATTTT CASSLRGGPADTQYF
- - TRBJ2-3 18 TRBV5-1 TGCGCCAGCAGCTTCCTTCCGGCCGGGACGGACTACACAGATACGCAGTATTTT CASSFLPAGTDYTDTQYF
- - TRBJ2-7 15 TRBV4-3 TGCGCCAGCAGCCAAGAACAGGGTAAATCGTACGAGCAGTACTTC CASSQEQGKSYEQYF
- - TRBJ2-2 14 TRBV27 TGTGCCAGCAGTCAGGACTTGAGCACCGGGGAGCTGTTTTTT CASSQDLSTGELFF
- - TRBJ2-3 17 TRBV5-1 TGCGCCAGCAGCCACAAAACGGCAGGGCCGCACACAGATACGCAGTATTTT CASSHKTAGPHTDTQYF
- few TRBJ2-7 15 TRBV9 TGTGCCAGCAGCGCCACAGCATCAAGAGGCTACGAGCAGTACTTC CASSATASRGYEQYF
TRBD2 - TRBJ2-7 16 TRBV20-1 TGCAGTGCTAGTCGGACTAGCCTCCCCATATTCTACGAGCAGTACTTC CSASRTSLPIFYEQYF